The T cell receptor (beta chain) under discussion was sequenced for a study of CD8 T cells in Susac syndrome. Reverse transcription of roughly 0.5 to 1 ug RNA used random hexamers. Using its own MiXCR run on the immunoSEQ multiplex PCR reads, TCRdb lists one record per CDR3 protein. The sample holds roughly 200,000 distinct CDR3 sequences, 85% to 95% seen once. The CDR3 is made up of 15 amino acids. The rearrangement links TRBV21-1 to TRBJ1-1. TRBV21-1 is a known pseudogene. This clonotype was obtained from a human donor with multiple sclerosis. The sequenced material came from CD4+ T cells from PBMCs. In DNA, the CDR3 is TGTGCCAGCAGCAAAAGTCCCTCGCCGGGCACTGAAGCTTTCTTT. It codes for CASSKSPSPGTEAFF.